Here is one T cell receptor (beta chain) with its context. Its antigen remains unknown. Analysis merged second doses at about 4 or about 12 weeks. Here immunoSEQ multiplex PCR was the method, and the copy in TCRdb shows in-frame clones only, minus some. The sample has about 72,000 clones, roughly 87% seen once. These data originate in a study of T cell responses to AZD1222 COVID-19 vaccine. Study findings and constraints: Repertoires were sampled only after the peak T cell response. Donors were mostly white British, more females; clonal diversity possibly underestimated. Seropositivity was recorded at baseline in only a handful of AZD1222 recipients.

The germline V gene encodes CDR1 PRHDT and CDR2 FYEKMQ (reference sequence). J was trimmed by 1 base and V by 3 bases; bases with no gene match: 12. The CDR3 runs 18 residues. Specimen: peripheral blood, collected 28 days after the second AZD1222 dose. The J gene is TRBJ2-4, the V gene TRBV13, with 7 bases matching TRBD2. This TCR was recovered from an adult who received the AZD1222 COVID-19 vaccine. As DNA, the CDR3 is TGTGCCAGCAGCTTGTCCGGACTAGGGACCGTCGCCAAAAACATTCAGTACTTC. Residues: CASSLSGLGTVAKNIQYF.